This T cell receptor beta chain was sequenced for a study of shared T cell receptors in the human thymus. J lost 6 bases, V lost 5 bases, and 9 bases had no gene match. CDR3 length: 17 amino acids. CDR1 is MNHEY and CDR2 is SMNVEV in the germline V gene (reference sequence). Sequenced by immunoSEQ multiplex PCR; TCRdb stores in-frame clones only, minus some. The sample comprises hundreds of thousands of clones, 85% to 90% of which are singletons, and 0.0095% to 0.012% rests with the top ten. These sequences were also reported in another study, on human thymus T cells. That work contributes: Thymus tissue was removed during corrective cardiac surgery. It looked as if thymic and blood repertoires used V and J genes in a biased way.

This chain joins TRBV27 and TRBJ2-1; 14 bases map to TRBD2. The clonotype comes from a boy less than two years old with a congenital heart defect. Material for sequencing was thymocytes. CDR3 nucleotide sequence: TGTGCCAGCAGTCCTCCGGGACTAGCGGGAGTCAGCAATGAGCAGTTCTTC. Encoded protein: CASSPPGLAGVSNEQFF.